This T cell receptor (beta chain) was identified in a study of blood T cell repertoires in COVID-19. Study information: Some COVID-19 samples were acute and others convalescent; all came from the United States, Italy and Spain. PBMCs, B-cell-depleted T cells, or T cells were the source of the cDNA or gDNA that made up the material.

This CDR3 has 17 residues. The germline CDR1 and CDR2 sequences are SGHTA and FQGTGA. Germline trimming cut 5 bases from V and 8 bases from J; bases unmatched to any gene: 13. In the source study's methods: Nucleated cell number was recorded as an estimate derived from reference gene primer amplification. TCRdb's table, derived via immunoSEQ multiplex PCR, lists solely in-frame clones and lacks some. V and J calls and clone size are copied from that table; D and trimming were computed from the DNA. Of 150,000 to 200,000 clones in the sample, 93% were seen once. Patients at the Seattle site were enrolled during active infection and followed longitudinally.

Input material: peripheral blood. The chain combines TRBV7-3 with TRBJ2-1, with 12 bases aligning to TRBD2. The TCR sequence derives from a woman aged 55-70 years with COVID-19, enrolled during active disease. This CDR3 reads CASSPRGGLAGIDEQFF. The CDR3 DNA reads as TGTGCCAGCAGCCCCCGGGGAGGACTAGCGGGGATCGATGAGCAGTTCTTC.